This T cell receptor (beta chain) was recovered during a study of blood T cells in healthy people across ages. A second PCR of about 7 to 12 cycles used a sample-barcoded 5' primer and a J-beta primer mix. MiXCR, applied by TCRdb to the 5' RACE reads, yields one record per CDR3 protein. This table has fewer than 2,000,000 distinct CDR3 sequences, 30% to 35% appearing once. Germline V CDR1 and CDR2: SGHNT, YENEEA. This CDR3 has 16 residues. A note on this clonotype: What it binds is unknown. A read error may account for a junction end that differs from germline.

Whole-study results and caveats: Strong correlation was found linking TCR beta diversity to naive T cell percentage.

This sequence was found in a woman aged 25 to 39 in good health. This rearrangement joins TRBV11-3 to TRBJ1-1; 7 positions agree with TRBD1. The sequenced sample was blood. For the CDR3, the DNA is TGTACCAGCAGCTTAAGCTTCCCTACAACTGACAGGGCGGCTTTCTTT. Amino acid sequence: CTSSLSFPTTDRAAFF.